The entry below describes one T cell receptor (beta chain). It has no known antigen specificity. A read error is possible here, since a much larger clone lies one base away. Sequencer: Illumina MiSeq. Profiling of the peripheral T cell repertoire targeted human TCRbeta genes. Per the source publication's procedure: To account for variability over time, differences in clonotype abundance were tested using beta-binomial modelling. Expanded clonotypes were screened against the ImmuneCODE reference database of SARS-CoV-2-associated TCRs and mapped to viral genome regions. Additional analyses of the repertoire looked at TRBV gene usage, CDR3 length, CDR3 amino acid overlap between time points, clonotype abundance distributions and Jaccard similarity. TCRdb applied fastp at Q25 and MiXCR to the public reads, then kept only in-frame beta chains. Every entry covers one CDR3 protein and lists the most common genes and DNA from its rows. The V and J calls, along with clone size, are taken from TCRdb and not from the paper's own processing. The sample has fewer than 250,000 distinct CDR3 sequences on record, roughly 26% of them singletons. Less than 8.5% of the sample lies in the top ten.

These data belong to a study of kidney transplant recipient with SARS-CoV-2 infection (dated by TCRdb to about 2021). The time point tag for this specimen amounts to: pre-pandemic baseline sample and day 111 after first positive SARS-CoV-2 test. The germline V gene (reference sequence) gives CDR1 as LNHDA and CDR2 as SQIVND. Its CDR3 holds 13 amino acids, cysteine through phenylalanine. Just CDR3 DNA is preserved here, 39 bases in frame from base 1. V sheds 0 bases and J sheds 7 bases, leaving 7 bases between their ends. The clonotype originates from a male patient aged 25 to 39 who had COVID-19 and was a kidney transplant recipient. Post transplant, some T cells may arise from the graft donor. The V and J genes are TRBV19 and TRBJ1-5, with no D gene named confidently. The sequencing used a blood sample, collected at baseline and between days 110 and 120 from a kidney transplant recipient. CDR3 protein: CASSIDSCQPQHF. The sequence in DNA is TGTGCCAGTAGTATAGATTCGTGCCAGCCCCAGCATTTT. With all but the CDR3 taken from the reference TRBV19 and TRBJ1-5 genes, the full variable domain is: DGGITQSPKYLFRKEGQNVTLSCEQNLNHDAMYWYRQDPGQGLRLIYYSQIVNDFQKGDIAEGYSVSREKKESFPLTVTSAQKNPTAFYLCASSIDSCQPQHFGDGTRLSIL.